These T cell receptor beta chains were read from a single sample in a study of CXCR3-negative and CXCR3-positive naive CD8 T cells. TCRdb reanalyzed the 5' RACE reads, giving one entry per CDR3 protein sequence and no DNA. This sample lists about 62,000 distinct CDR3 sequences; its ten largest clones have 3.5% to 5%. The sequencing sample was made of naive CXCR3- CD8+ T cells from blood. Source of these receptors: a human donor in good health. Some clones in this sample may be carry-over from other donors' samples. Both conserved end residues are part of each CDR3.

j_call: TRBJ1-6; cdr3_length: 14; v_call: TRBV27; cdr3_aa: CASSPGTDNSPLHF
j_call: TRBJ1-3; cdr3_length: 13; v_call: TRBV5-1; cdr3_aa: CASAQSTGNTIYF
j_call: TRBJ2-7; cdr3_length: 16; v_call: TRBV9; cdr3_aa: CASSVGFSGQGYEQYF
j_call: TRBJ2-7; cdr3_length: 13; v_call: TRBV21-1; cdr3_aa: CASPQTPAHEQYF
j_call: TRBJ2-3; cdr3_length: 14; v_call: TRBV7-8; cdr3_aa: CASVGGPSTDTQYF
j_call: TRBJ1-1; cdr3_length: 11; v_call: TRBV29-1; cdr3_aa: CSDIEGTEAFF
j_call: TRBJ2-7; cdr3_length: 14; v_call: TRBV20-1; cdr3_aa: CSAYRRDVSYEQYF
j_call: TRBJ1-5; cdr3_length: 16; v_call: TRBV12-3/TRBV12-4; cdr3_aa: CASSLDPGQGLQPQHF
j_call: TRBJ1-1; cdr3_length: 15; v_call: TRBV6-2/TRBV6-3; cdr3_aa: CASTYSVLWNTEAFF
j_call: TRBJ2-3; cdr3_length: 13; v_call: TRBV29-1; cdr3_aa: CSVATGSADTQYF
j_call: TRBJ2-7; cdr3_length: 12; v_call: TRBV20-1; cdr3_aa: CSARGEGGEQYF